The rows below give T cell receptor beta chains drawn from one sample of a study of blood T cell repertoires in COVID-19. Data came from immunoSEQ multiplex PCR; TCRdb stores just in-frame clones and leaves some out. The table has about 46,000 clones, 80% to 90% seen once; the top ten hold approximately 6%. The sequencing sample was made of peripheral blood. Receptors originate from a woman of 80 years or more with acute or convalescent COVID-19. Each CDR3 is given with its conserved first and last residue. Fields, in order: V gene, D gene, clone size, J gene, CDR3 protein, CDR3 DNA. A D gene is named only where the DNA matches it firmly. The size of a clone is reported for some rows only, either as once, few or many, or as a class for expanded clones.

TRBV7-3,NA,once,TRBJ1-1,CASSSSGGLNTEAFF,TGTGCCAGCAGCTCCTCCGGCGGATTGAACACTGAAGCTTTCTTT
TRBV5-6,NA,NA,TRBJ1-1,CASSLGRGTEAFF,TGTGCCAGCAGCTTGGGTAGGGGGACTGAAGCTTTCTTT
TRBV6-1,TRBD2,NA,TRBJ2-4,CASSDPAGGLKNIQYF,TGTGCCAGCAGTGATCCAGCGGGGGGCCTCAAAAACATTCAGTACTTC
TRBV6-5,NA,once,TRBJ1-4,CASSSPRRQVIGKLFF,TGTGCCAGCAGTTCTCCGCGACGACAGGTTATAGGGAAACTGTTTTTT
TRBV29-1,TRBD1,NA,TRBJ1-1,CSVEEQGARTEAFF,TGCAGCGTTGAGGAACAGGGGGCCCGAACTGAAGCTTTCTTT
TRBV6-4,TRBD1,NA,TRBJ1-5,CASSQGENQPQHF,TGTGCCAGCAGCCAGGGGGAAAATCAGCCCCAGCATTTT
TRBV5-6,TRBD1,NA,TRBJ1-5,CASSLWDRGNQPQHF,TGTGCCAGCAGCTTGTGGGACAGGGGCAATCAGCCCCAGCATTTT
TRBV19,TRBD1,NA,TRBJ1-6,CASSPPTGVGASPLHF,TGTGCCAGTAGTCCTCCGACAGGGGTAGGAGCATCACCCCTCCACTTT
TRBV12-5,NA,NA,TRBJ2-5,CASDDRDSQETQYF,TGTGCTAGCGACGACCGCGACAGTCAAGAGACCCAGTACTTC
TRBV27,NA,few,TRBJ2-7,CASSFGGPGSARAYEQYF,TGTGCCAGCAGTTTTGGGGGCCCTGGGAGCGCCAGGGCCTACGAGCAGTACTTC
TRBV12-3/TRBV12-4,NA,NA,TRBJ2-5,CASTPGETQYF,TGTGCCAGCACCCCGGGGGAGACCCAGTACTTC
TRBV24-1,NA,NA,TRBJ2-5,CATSDGTPFQETQYF,TGTGCCACCAGTGATGGGACACCTTTTCAAGAGACCCAGTACTTC
TRBV2,NA,NA,TRBJ2-5,CASREEGDSETQYF,TGTGCCAGCAGAGAAGAGGGGGATAGCGAGACCCAGTACTTC
TRBV3-1/TRBV3-2,NA,NA,TRBJ2-5,CASSPRPQETQYF,TGTGCCAGCAGCCCGAGGCCCCAAGAGACCCAGTACTTC
TRBV14,NA,NA,TRBJ1-2,CASSQEWGTLAGYTF,TGTGCCAGCAGCCAAGAGTGGGGCACTCTCGCGGGCTACACCTTC
TRBV10-3,TRBD1,NA,TRBJ2-3,CAISHPSTGANTDTQYF,TGTGCCATCAGTCACCCATCGACAGGGGCGAACACAGATACGCAGTATTTT
TRBV18,TRBD1,NA,TRBJ1-1,CASSQQGGNTEAFF,TGTGCCAGCTCTCAACAGGGGGGGAACACTGAAGCTTTCTTT